The rows below give T cell receptor beta chains drawn from one sample of a study of blood T cell repertoires in COVID-19. The table came from immunoSEQ multiplex PCR; TCRdb's copy has only in-frame clones and leaves some out. The sample has 150,000 to 200,000 clones; 76% are singletons. The sample was PBMCs or T cells enriched from blood (not recorded which). All receptors derive from a woman in her forties or fifties with acute COVID-19. Both conserved end residues are part of each CDR3. The D gene is left open where the match is weak. Clone size is shown for a subset of rows, as once, few, many or a class of expanded clone.

>-|TRBV7-8|-|TRBJ1-3
TGTGCCAGCAGCTTTGTGGACAGAGGACGGAACACCATATATTTT
CASSFVDRGRNTIYF
>TRBD1|TRBV5-4|-|TRBJ1-4
TGTGCCAGCAGCTGGGCTCCGGGACAGACTAATGAAAAACTGTTTTTT
CASSWAPGQTNEKLFF
>-|TRBV28|-|TRBJ1-5
TGTGCCAGCAGACCAATGGCCGGGGTACGCAATCAGCCCCAGCATTTT
CASRPMAGVRNQPQHF
>-|TRBV29-1|-|TRBJ2-3
TGCAGCGCTGTGGTGGACATCGTTGCAGATACGCAGTATTTT
CSAVVDIVADTQYF
>TRBD1|TRBV28|-|TRBJ1-4
TGTGCCAGCAGCTCAGCCGGGACAGGTACTAATGAAAAACTGTTTTTT
CASSSAGTGTNEKLFF
>-|TRBV9|-|TRBJ2-1
TGTGCCAGCAGCGTAGGTTATGGGGCCAGCGCCTACAATGAGCAGTTCTTC
CASSVGYGASAYNEQFF
>TRBD1|TRBV10-3|-|TRBJ1-3
TGTGCCATCAGTGCGTCCTTTCAAATACAGGGGGCGGACACCATATATTTT
CAISASFQIQGADTIYF
>-|TRBV10-3|-|TRBJ1-1
TGTGCCATCAGTGAGGCGGGGGGCTTCGCATCAATGAACACTGAAGCTTTCTTT
CAISEAGGFASMNTEAFF
>TRBD2|TRBV27|-|TRBJ2-2
TGTGCCAGCATCGGGCTAGCGGCCTTGAACACCGGGGAGCTGTTTTTT
CASIGLAALNTGELFF
>TRBD2|TRBV19|-|TRBJ2-2
TGTGCCAGTAGTCCAGCGGGGCCCGGGGAGCTGTTTTTT
CASSPAGPGELFF
>TRBD1|TRBV10-1|-|TRBJ2-3
TGCGCCAGCAGTGGGGACAGGAGCACAGATACGCAGTATTTT
CASSGDRSTDTQYF
>-|TRBV4-3|-|TRBJ2-5
TGCGCCAGCAGCCAAGAGTGGGGGCAAAGGCTCGGGACCCAGTACTTC
CASSQEWGQRLGTQYF
>TRBD2|TRBV7-3|-|TRBJ2-3
TGTGCCAGCAGCCCCGGGGGGGGTCCGACAGATACGCAGTATTTT
CASSPGGGPTDTQYF
>-|TRBV12-2|-|TRBJ1-4
TGTGCAAGTCGCTTAGTGACAGGGAATGAAAAACTGTTTTTT
CASRLVTGNEKLFF
>TRBD1|TRBV24-1|-|TRBJ2-2
TGTGCCACCAGTGATTCTAGGCGGGGACAGGGGGCGTATACCGGGGAGCTGTTTTTT
CATSDSRRGQGAYTGELFF
>TRBD1|TRBV7-2|-|TRBJ2-3
TGTGCCAGCAGGCCTGGCCGGACAGGGGGGATGGGGCCACCAGATACGCAGTATTTT
CASRPGRTGGMGPPDTQYF
>TRBD1|TRBV28|-|TRBJ1-2
TGTGCCAGCAACCGACCAGGACAGGGTAACTATGGCTACACCTTC
CASNRPGQGNYGYTF
>-|TRBV6-5|-|TRBJ1-1
TGTGCCAGCAGATACGGAACGGACAGACCGAACACTGAAGCTTTCTTT
CASRYGTDRPNTEAFF
>TRBD1|TRBV3-1/TRBV3-2|-|TRBJ1-1
TGTGCCAGCAGCCAGGGACCGGGACAGGGAATGAACACTGAAGCTTTCTTT
CASSQGPGQGMNTEAFF
>TRBD2|TRBV6-5|-|TRBJ2-5
TGTGCCAGCAGTTATTCCTTAACTAGCGGGCAAGAGACCCAGTACTTC
CASSYSLTSGQETQYF
>-|TRBV4-2|-|TRBJ1-1
TGTGCCAGCAGCCAAGATGCGGGGTGGAGGGACACTGAAGCTTTCTTT
CASSQDAGWRDTEAFF
>-|TRBV28|once|TRBJ1-2
TGTGCCAGCACCAGGGGCAGCTATGGCTACACCTTC
CASTRGSYGYTF
>-|TRBV10-3|-|TRBJ1-1
TGTGCCATCAGTGCGGGTCAGGGGAACACTGAAGCTTTCTTT
CAISAGQGNTEAFF
>-|TRBV5-8|-|TRBJ1-1
TGTGCCAGCAGCTTGTTAATCGTGAACACTGAAGCTTTCTTT
CASSLLIVNTEAFF